Below, one TCR beta chain is given with its context. Each of the donors had roughly 9.7 milliliters of peripheral blood drawn into EDTA-treated Vacutainer tubes. V was pared by 8 bases and J by 4 bases, with 11 bases between. Germline V gene lookup returns CDR1 MNHEY and CDR2 SVGAGI. The CDR3 covers 12 residues. This entry belongs to a study of blood T cells in healthy people across ages. A sample-barcoded 5' primer and a J-beta primer mix were used in a second PCR of roughly 7 to 12 cycles. Via MiXCR, TCRdb re-called the 5' RACE reads, giving one row per CDR3 protein. The sample has 850,000 to 1,000,000 distinct CDR3 sequences, roughly 50% seen once.

The TCR sequence derives from a woman in her sixties in good health. The sample was blood. This chain links TRBV6-5 with TRBJ1-1, with a weak D call TRBD1 (5 bases). CDR3 in DNA: TGTGCCAGCTGGGGGGTAGGCACTGAAGCTTTCTTT. Its translation: CASWGVGTEAFF.